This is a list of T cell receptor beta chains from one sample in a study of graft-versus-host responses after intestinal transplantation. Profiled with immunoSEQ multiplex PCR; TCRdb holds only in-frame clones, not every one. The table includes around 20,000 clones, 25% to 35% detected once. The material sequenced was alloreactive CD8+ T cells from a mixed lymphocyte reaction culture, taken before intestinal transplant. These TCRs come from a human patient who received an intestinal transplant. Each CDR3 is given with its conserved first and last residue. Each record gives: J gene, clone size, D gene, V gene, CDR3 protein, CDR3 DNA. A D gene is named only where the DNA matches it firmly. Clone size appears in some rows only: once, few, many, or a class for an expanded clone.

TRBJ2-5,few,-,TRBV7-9,CASSEGPSSQETQYF,TGTGCCAGCAGCGAAGGACCGTCGAGTCAAGAGACCCAGTACTTC
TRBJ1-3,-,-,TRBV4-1,CASSQVGRLGNTIYF,TGCGCCAGCAGCCAAGTCGGGAGGTTGGGAAACACCATATATTTT
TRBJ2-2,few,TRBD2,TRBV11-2,CASSDLAGGSTGELFF,TGTGCCAGCAGCGACCTAGCGGGGGGAAGCACCGGGGAGCTGTTTTTT
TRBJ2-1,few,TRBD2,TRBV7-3,CASSLVPAGAFDEQFF,TGTGCCAGCAGCTTAGTCCCAGCGGGAGCGTTCGATGAGCAGTTCTTC
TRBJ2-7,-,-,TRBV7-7,CASSLMGGYEQYF,TGTGCCAGCAGCTTAATGGGGGGCTACGAGCAGTACTTC
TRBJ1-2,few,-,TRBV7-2,CASSLGTVSKGYTF,TGTGCCAGCAGCTTAGGGACTGTTTCAAAGGGCTACACCTTC
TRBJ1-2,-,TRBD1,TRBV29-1,CSVEPPGQGAANYGYTF,TGCAGCGTTGAACCTCCGGGACAGGGGGCGGCCAACTATGGCTACACCTTC
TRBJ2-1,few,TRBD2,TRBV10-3,CAISDLGLALGDEQFF,TGTGCCATCAGTGACCTAGGACTAGCGCTCGGCGATGAGCAGTTCTTC
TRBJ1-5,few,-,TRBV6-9,CASSYRGNQPQHF,TGTGCCAGCAGTTACAGAGGCAATCAGCCCCAGCATTTT
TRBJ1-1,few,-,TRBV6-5,CASSAATEAFF,TGTGCCAGCAGCGCAGCCACTGAAGCTTTCTTT
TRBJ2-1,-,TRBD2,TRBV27,CASSRTSGSIYEQFF,TGTGCCAGCAGTCGGACTAGCGGGAGTATCTATGAGCAGTTCTTC
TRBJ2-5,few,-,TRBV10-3,CAISETRQETQYF,TGTGCCATCAGTGAGACTAGGCAAGAGACCCAGTACTTC
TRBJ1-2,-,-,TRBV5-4,CASSQFGRAGDYGYTF,TGTGCCAGCAGCCAATTTGGGCGGGCTGGAGACTATGGCTACACCTTC
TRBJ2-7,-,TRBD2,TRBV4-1,CASSLPAAGGYREQYF,TGCGCCAGCAGCCTCCCGGCAGCGGGAGGGTATCGCGAGCAGTACTTC
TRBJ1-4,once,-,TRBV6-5,CASSYVQGYEKLFF,TGTGCCAGCAGTTACGTTCAGGGTTATGAAAAACTGTTTTTT